This T cell receptor (beta chain) was documented in a study of tumor-infiltrating lymphocytes in oesophageal squamous cell carcinoma. V shed 3 bases and J shed 2 bases, with 7 bases lying between them. The CDR3 totals 13 residues. The germline V gene encodes CDR1 SGHTA and CDR2 FQGTGA. TCRdb called the PCR reads again in MiXCR, with one record for every CDR3 protein. The data show over 10,000 distinct CDR3 sequences, roughly half seen once. The table lists this clonotype with a few counts. V is TRBV7-3 and J is TRBJ2-5, with D unclear. The sequenced material came from esophageal tumor tissue. The TCR comes from a male donor with esophageal squamous cell carcinoma. CDR3 protein: CASSLISQETQYF. DNA of the CDR3: TGTGCCAGCAGCTTGATTAGTCAAGAGACCCAGTACTTC.